Below are 26 T cell receptor beta chains sequenced from a single sample in a study of metastatic and nonmetastatic thyroid tumors. Thyroid surgery was performed in patients who had received no treatment beforehand. Via MiXCR, TCRdb re-called the PCR reads. The sample includes some 33,000 clones, about 15% of them seen just once. The specimen sequenced was blood. All receptors derive from a male donor with papillary thyroid cancer or a benign thyroid nodule (not recorded which). Some clones in this sample may be carry-over from other donors' samples.

As for this clone: A read error may account for a junction end that differs from germline. The rearrangement links TRBV27 to TRBJ2-1; 10 bases match TRBD2. There are 18 residues in the CDR3. Per the germline V gene, CDR1 is MNHEY and CDR2 is SMNVEV (reference sequence). The CDR3 spells CASSLFLAGETSYNQQFF. CDR3 DNA: TGTGCCAGCAGTTTATTTCTAGCGGGGGAGACATCCTACAATCAGCAGTTCTTC.

This clone was counted ten times or more. CDR3 coding DNA: TGTGCCAGTAGTTCGGGACAGCCAACTCCTAATACGCAGTATTTT. This sequence encodes CASSSGQPTPNTQYF. The gene calls are TRBV19 and TRBJ2-3; 7 nucleotides align to TRBD1. Germline CDR1 and CDR2: LNHDA and SQIVND (reference sequence). Germline trimming cut 5 bases from V and 7 bases from J; bases unmatched to any gene: 12. There are 15 residues in the CDR3.

J is TRBJ2-7 and V is TRBV30, with D possibly being TRBD2 (6 bases). V lost 3 bases to trimming and J lost 2 bases, with 14 bases between them. This CDR3 region has 14 residues. Germline values: CDR1 GTSNPN, CDR2 SVGIG (reference sequence). The CDR3 here is CAWRGEDPAYEQYF. The CDR3 nucleotides read TGTGCCTGGAGGGGGGAGGATCCAGCCTACGAGCAGTACTTC. Filled out from reference TRBV30 and TRBJ2-7, the complete variable domain reads SQTIHQWPATLVQPVGSPLSLECTVEGTSNPNLYWYRQAAGRGLQLLFYSVGIGQISSEVPQNLSASRPQDRQFILSSKKLLLSDSGFYLCAWRGEDPAYEQYFGPGTRLTVT.

Details on this clone: As the CDR3 is not closed by the conserved phenylalanine or tryptophan, this likely results from a read error. CDR3 in DNA: TGTGCGAGCACATCCGCCCAAAGGGAAACCGAGACCCAGTACTAC. Its translation is CASTSAQRETETQYY. V usage is TRBV28 and J usage is TRBJ2-5, with D unclear. Germline V gene sequence: CDR1 MDHEN, CDR2 SYDVKM. The CDR3 has 15 residues.

Note on this clone: The junction departs from the called germline gene at one end, perhaps through a read error. The rearrangement joins TRBV5-6 to TRBJ1-5; unclear D gene. The CDR3 loop spans 15 amino acids. Germline CDR1 is SGHDT and CDR2 is YYEEEE. The CDR3 DNA reads as TGTGCCAGCAGATTGGGCCCAGGATGGAATCAGCCCCAGCATTTT. Amino acids: CASRLGPGWNQPQHF.

This clone was detected ten times or more. The CDR3 DNA reads as TGCGCCAGCAGCCAAGGCTTGGCTAGCGGGAATTCCTACAATGAGCAGTTCTTC. Encoded protein: CASSQGLASGNSYNEQFF. The genes are TRBV4-1 and TRBJ2-1, with TRBD2 identical over 9 bases. This CDR3 has 18 residues. Germline V lookup: CDR1 MGHRA, CDR2 YSYEKL. The trim removed 1 base at V and 1 base at J, leaving 8 bases unmatched.

This clone was found many times. The chain links TRBV7-8 to TRBJ2-4; maybe TRBD1 (6 bases). Germline loops: CDR1 SGHVS, CDR2 FQNEAQ. The V end lost 3 bases, the J end lost 8 bases, and 20 bases lay between the germline ends. CDR3 length: 16 residues. In DNA, the CDR3 is TGTGCCAGCAGCTTTTCCGTAGGGGGAAGTGGGGACATTCAGTACTTC. Translating gives CASSFSVGGSGDIQYF.

This clone was counted at least ten times. The V call is TRBV19, the J call TRBJ2-5, with 11 bases aligning to TRBD2. J gave up 7 bases and V 4 bases, and 2 bases lay outside the gene matches. Germline CDR1 LNHDA, CDR2 SQIVND (reference sequence). CDR3 size: 13 residues. This chain's CDR3 is CASSNSGRATQYF. The CDR3 nucleotides are TGTGCCAGTAGTAATAGCGGGAGGGCGACCCAGTACTTC.

This clone was counted ten times or more. The J gene is TRBJ1-2, the V gene TRBV4-2; no clear D gene. Per the germline V gene, CDR1 is LGHNA and CDR2 is YNFKEQ. The CDR3 loop spans 15 amino acids. V was shortened by 1 base and J by 5 bases, with 14 bases between the two germline ends. The CDR3 DNA reads as TGTGCCAGCAGCCAAGGAGAGTCATTCTCTTATGGCTACACCTTC. This translates into CASSQGESFSYGYTF.

This clone was observed many times. The chain has TRBV7-2 and TRBJ2-7, with a weak D call TRBD2 (6 bases). The ends were cut back, 4 bases at V and 0 bases at J, with 13 bases in the middle. The CDR3 runs 15 residues. Germline loops: CDR1 SGHTA, CDR2 FQGNSA. The CDR3 DNA reads as TGTGCCAGCAGCTCACAGGACTACCCCTCCTACGAGCAGTACTTC. Translating gives CASSSQDYPSYEQYF.

In regard to this clone: A much larger clone is a single base away; this may be a read error. The chain combines TRBV20-1 with TRBJ2-7; D is unclear. CDR3 size: 14 residues. Trimming removed 3 bases at V and 1 base at J, with 13 bases between. Germline V lookup: CDR1 DFQATT, CDR2 SNEGSKA (reference sequence). CDR3: CSASHSRVSYEQYF. Here the CDR3 DNA reads TGCAGTGCTAGCCACTCTCGCGTTTCCTACGAGCAGTACTTC.

This clone has only a few counts. This may stem from a read error, because a much larger clone lies one nucleotide away. The V call is TRBV4-2, the J call TRBJ2-1; 7 nucleotides align to TRBD2. Germline V lookup: CDR1 LGHNA, CDR2 YNFKEQ. This CDR3 spans 17 amino acids. The J segment lost 4 bases and the V segment lost 0 bases, leaving 9 bases of the junction unmatched. The DNA for the CDR3 is TGTGCCAGCAGCCAAGATTTTGGGGGAGGGCCGTACAATGAGCAGTTCTTC. This encodes CASSQDFGGGPYNEQFF.

The sample holds a few counts of this clone. The rearrangement links TRBV11-1 to TRBJ2-3; the match to TRBD2 covers 8 bases. CDR3 size: 18 residues. Germline CDR1 is SGHAT and CDR2 is FQDESV (reference sequence). The ends lost 3 bases at V and 5 bases at J; junction bases unmatched: 16. CDR3 region: CASSFPPVVAGRVDTQYF. CDR3 nucleotide sequence: TGTGCCAGCAGCTTTCCGCCGGTGGTAGCGGGGAGGGTAGATACGCAGTATTTT.

This clone was seen a few times. This may come from a read error, since a much larger clone is one base off. The chain couples TRBV9 to TRBJ1-1; D call uncertain. This CDR3 is built from 12 residues. V shed 4 bases and J shed 1 base, with 5 bases lying between them. CDR1 is SGDLS and CDR2 is YYNGEE in the germline V gene. The CDR3 reads CASSKPNTEAFF. CDR3 sequence (DNA): TGTGCCAGCAGCAAACCGAACACTGAAGCTTTCTTT.

This clone was counted at least ten times. The chain couples TRBV29-1 to TRBJ2-3; 10 nucleotides match TRBD2. This CDR3 has 15 residues. Per germline, CDR1 SQVTM and CDR2 ANQGSEA. The V gene end was trimmed by 7 bases and the J gene end by 1 base; junction bases not matched to a gene: 8. The CDR3 region is CSAEGLAGGTDTQYF. DNA of the CDR3: TGCAGCGCGGAGGGCCTAGCGGGGGGCACAGATACGCAGTATTTT.

This clone was observed at least ten times. The chain combines TRBV7-2 with TRBJ2-3, with TRBD1 matching 8 bases. This CDR3 is 14 amino acids long. From germline, CDR1 is SGHTA and CDR2 FQGNSA. V dropped 5 bases and J dropped 4; count of bases not matched to a gene: 5. This chain's CDR3 is CASSTRQGSDTQYF. The CDR3 bases are TGTGCCAGCAGCACTAGACAGGGGTCAGATACGCAGTATTTT.

The chain links TRBV6-1 to TRBJ2-2, with 7 bases identical to TRBD2. This CDR3 is 15 amino acids long. CDR1 and CDR2 from the germline V gene are MNHNS and SASEGT. J gave up 7 bases and V 8 bases, and 13 bases lay outside the gene matches. DNA of the CDR3: TGTGCCAGCTCCTCGGGCGGGAGATGGAGCGGGGAGCTGTTTTTT. Its translation is CASSSGGRWSGELFF.

This clone appeared many times. V and J are TRBV6-1 and TRBJ2-1; no clear D gene. Germline lookup yields CDR1 MNHNS and CDR2 SASEGT. This CDR3 has 14 residues. V lost 2 bases and J lost 4, with 9 bases in between. This CDR3 reads CASSEMSGYNEQFF. The CDR3 DNA follows: TGTGCCAGCAGTGAAATGAGTGGGTACAATGAGCAGTTCTTC.

This clone came up many times. The chain carries TRBV7-9 and TRBJ2-7, with D hard to call. Germline CDR1 reads SEHNR; CDR2 reads FQNEAQ (reference sequence). There are 12 residues in the CDR3. Trimming shortened V by 6 bases and J by 7 bases, and 13 bases separated the two germline ends. As DNA, the CDR3 is TGTGCCAGCAGTTTGAGTGGAGAGGAGCAGTACTTC. As protein: CASSLSGEEQYF. The whole variable domain, filled in from reference TRBV7-9 and TRBJ2-7, reads DTGVSQNPRHKITKRGQNVTFRCDPISEHNRLYWYRQTLGQGPEFLTYFQNEAQLEKSRLLSDRFSAERPKGSFSTLEIQRTEQGDSAMYLCASSLSGEEQYFGPGTRLTVT.

This clone was recorded at least ten times. A read error is possible here, since a much larger clone lies one base away. Within the sample, other DNA sequences also encode this same CDR3. The rearrangement joins TRBV15 to TRBJ2-3, with TRBD2 as a possible D gene (5 bases). CDR1 is LNHNV and CDR2 is YYDKDF in the germline V gene (reference sequence). There are 16 residues in the CDR3. The CDR3 reads CATSRRRGNYADTQYF. CDR3 sequence (DNA): TGCGCCACCAGCAGGAGGAGAGGGAATTATGCAGATACGCAGTATTTT.

This clone was seen many times. The chain joins TRBV27 to TRBJ2-7; D remains unclear. The V gene lost 6 bases and the J gene lost 0 bases, with 6 bases spanning the gap. Per germline, CDR1 MNHEY and CDR2 SMNVEV (reference sequence). The CDR3 spans 12 residues. CDR3 nucleotide sequence: TGTGCCAGCAGGTCTTTCTCCTACGAGCAGTACTTC. Amino acids: CASRSFSYEQYF.

This clone has ten or more counts. The J gene is TRBJ2-6, the V gene TRBV20-1; D may be TRBD1 or TRBD2 (5 bases each). The germline CDR1 and CDR2 sequences are DFQATT and SNEGSKA (reference sequence). This CDR3 has 15 amino acids. Trimming shortened V by 4 bases and J by 0 bases, and 10 bases separated the two germline ends. This chain's CDR3 is CSATGTHSGANVLTF. DNA of the CDR3: TGCAGTGCTACCGGGACCCACTCTGGGGCCAACGTCCTGACTTTC.

This clone was found many times. V and J are TRBV7-2 and TRBJ1-3, with D possibly matching TRBD1 (5 bases). The length of the CDR3 is 13 residues. Germline V CDR1 and CDR2: SGHTA, FQGNSA. V was shortened by 6 bases and J by 4 bases, with 10 bases between the two germline ends. The CDR3 nucleotides read TGTGCCAGCAGTCAAGGGACCGGAAACACCATATATTTT. Amino acid sequence: CASSQGTGNTIYF.

This clone was counted many times. At the DNA level, this CDR3 is encoded by other sequences in the same sample as well. The chain combines TRBV18 with TRBJ2-3; TRBD2 matches at 8 bases. The CDR3 sequence is 13 residues long. The trim removed 2 bases at V and 8 bases at J, leaving 3 bases unmatched. CDR1 and CDR2 from the germline V gene are KGHSH and LQKENI. The CDR3 is CASSPAGLVTQYF. CDR3 bases: TGTGCCAGCTCACCAGCGGGACTAGTTACGCAGTATTTT.

This clone was found many times. V and J are TRBV6-1 and TRBJ1-5; D is uncertain. The CDR3 is 17 residues long. CDR1 is MNHNS, CDR2 SASEGT, per germline. Trimming cost V 2 bases and J 3 bases, with 17 bases left between them. The CDR3 here is CASSELHPGSPNQPQHF. The DNA for the CDR3 is TGTGCCAGCAGTGAATTACATCCAGGTTCTCCCAATCAGCCCCAGCATTTT.

This clone qualifies as medium-sized (0.01 to 0.1%). The sample holds other DNA sequences that translate to the same CDR3. The V gene is TRBV12-3 or TRBV12-4, the J gene TRBJ2-7; D gene ambiguous. Trimming removed 0 bases at V and 3 bases at J, with 6 bases between. The CDR3 covers 13 residues. Here the CDR3 DNA reads TGTGCCAGCAGTTTAGCGTCGGGCTACGAGCAGTACTTC. Amino acid sequence: CASSLASGYEQYF.